This TCR beta chain was recorded in a study of shared clonotypes between healthy human individuals. Study-level background: Per donor, CD8 memory used one plate, CD8 naive used two, CD4 memory used three and CD4 naive used three.

Germline trimming cut 5 bases from V and 5 bases from J; bases unmatched to any gene: 8. The germline V gene has CDR1 MDHEN and CDR2 SYDVKM. The CDR3 runs 14 residues. Each subset's genomic DNA was split evenly across several immunoSEQ plates. The sorted-subset replicate PCRs were given roughly 190 ng DNA, which is about 30,000 T cell genomes. Produced via immunoSEQ multiplex PCR; TCRdb's table is partial and in-frame only. The table has 2,500,000 or so clones, over 85% seen once. The chain recombines TRBV28 with TRBJ2-5; TRBD1 agrees at 7 bases. The origin of this receptor is a man younger than 35 in good health. Some clones in this sample may be carry-over from other donors' samples. Sequenced sample: naive CD4+ T cells from PBMCs. As to subset: CD45RA+ positively selected. The CDR3 here is CASSLTGSAETQYF. In DNA, the CDR3 is TGTGCCAGCAGTCTGACAGGGTCAGCGGAGACCCAGTACTTC.